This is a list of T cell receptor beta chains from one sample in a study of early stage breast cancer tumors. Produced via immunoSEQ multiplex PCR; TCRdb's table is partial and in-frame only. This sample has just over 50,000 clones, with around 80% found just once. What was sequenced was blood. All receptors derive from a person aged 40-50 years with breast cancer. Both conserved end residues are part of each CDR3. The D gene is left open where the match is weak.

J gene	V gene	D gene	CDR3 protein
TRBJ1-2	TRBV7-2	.	CASSFSATGGYGYTF
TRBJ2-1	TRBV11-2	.	CASSIIIGEQFF
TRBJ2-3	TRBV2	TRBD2	CASSTGLAGTDTQYF
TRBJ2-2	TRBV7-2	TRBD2	CASSPGTSGGELFF
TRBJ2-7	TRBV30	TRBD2	CAWSAPSLAGGKIPYEQYF
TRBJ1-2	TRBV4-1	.	CASSQGAEDNYGYTF
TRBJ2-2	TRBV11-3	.	CASSLSGVTGELFF
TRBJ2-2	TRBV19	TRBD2	CASSIDSGGDTGELFF
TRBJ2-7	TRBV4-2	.	CASSARGGEYYEQYF
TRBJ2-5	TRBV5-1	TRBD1	CASSLGGTGGQETQYF
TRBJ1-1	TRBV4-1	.	CASSQEGQGGTEAFF
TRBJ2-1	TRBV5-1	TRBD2	CASSSRGLAGSYNEQFF
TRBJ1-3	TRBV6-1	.	CASSEALGLSGNTIYF
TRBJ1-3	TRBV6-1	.	CASSEGGLGNTIYF
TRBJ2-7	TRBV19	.	CASSIGGFYEQYF
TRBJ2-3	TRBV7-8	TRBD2	CASSLGPSGNTDTQYF
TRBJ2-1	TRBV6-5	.	CASSYSNSVNEQFF
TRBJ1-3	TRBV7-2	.	CASSLFDGGSGNTIYF
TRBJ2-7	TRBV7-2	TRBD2	CASSSTASGTYEQYF
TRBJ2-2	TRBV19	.	CASSRALAMNTEELFF
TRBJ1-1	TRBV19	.	CATTMIGTGAITEAFF
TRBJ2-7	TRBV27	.	CASSLSLPGASYEQYF
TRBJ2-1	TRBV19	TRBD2	CASSVLAANNEQFF
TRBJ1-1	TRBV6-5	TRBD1	CASSTTGLAEAFF
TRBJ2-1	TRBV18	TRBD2	CASSPTSGRGSYNEQFF
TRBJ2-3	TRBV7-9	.	CASSTDRPTDTQYF
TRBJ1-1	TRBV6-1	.	CASSEEPTMAFF
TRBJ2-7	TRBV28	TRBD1	CATTLNRGLYEQYF
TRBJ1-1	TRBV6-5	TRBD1	CASSLQGRNTEAFF
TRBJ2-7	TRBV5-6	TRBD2	CASSPGTSVYEQYF
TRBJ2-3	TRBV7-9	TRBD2	CASKTSGHTDTQYF
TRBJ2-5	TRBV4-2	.	CASSQKTGQETQYF
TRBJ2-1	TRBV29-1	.	CSVSGALGYNEQFF
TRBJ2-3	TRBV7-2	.	CASSHETVGTQYF
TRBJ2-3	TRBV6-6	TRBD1	CASSWGQGSRTDTQYF
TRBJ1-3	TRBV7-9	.	CASSLGGGNTIYF